Shown below are 14 T cell receptor beta chains from a single sample sequenced in a study of control samples from healthy donors and cancer patients. Sequencing was performed with immunoSEQ multiplex PCR; in TCRdb, only in-frame clones are kept and a portion is missing. Here the sample spans about 98,000 clones, almost 85% being singletons. The sequenced sample was blood. The receptor source for this set is a man in his 60s in good health.

The V call is TRBV30, the J call TRBJ2-3, with TRBD2 matching 9 bases. The V segment lost 5 bases and the J segment 6 bases; nucleotides outside the gene matches: 6. Germline V CDR1 and CDR2: GTSNPN, SVGIG (reference sequence). The CDR3 is made up of 13 amino acids. The CDR3 region is CAWASGDWDTQYF. The CDR3 DNA is TGTGCCTGGGCTAGCGGGGATTGGGATACGCAGTATTTT. The whole variable domain, filled in from reference TRBV30 and TRBJ2-3, reads SQTIHQWPATLVQPVGSPLSLECTVEGTSNPNLYWYRQAAGRGLQLLFYSVGIGQISSEVPQNLSASRPQDRQFILSSKKLLLSDSGFYLCAWASGDWDTQYFGPGTRLTVL.

This sequence joins TRBV7-9 and TRBJ2-5; TRBD2 matches at 10 bases. V shed 5 bases, J shed 3 bases, and the junction held 9 bases outside the gene matches. Germline loops: CDR1 SEHNR, CDR2 FQNEAQ (reference sequence). CDR3 size: 16 residues. This chain's CDR3 is CASSPGPAGGKETQYF. CDR3 coding DNA: TGTGCCAGCAGCCCGGGCCCAGCGGGGGGGAAAGAGACCCAGTACTTC.

CDR3: CASSYRQGSQETQYF. CDR3 coding DNA: TGTGCCAGCAGCTATCGACAGGGGTCTCAAGAGACCCAGTACTTC. This chain joins TRBV9 and TRBJ2-5, with 8 bases aligning to TRBD1. The length of the CDR3 is 15 residues. Germline V gene data show CDR1 as SGDLS and CDR2 as YYNGEE. Trimming removed 4 bases from V and 2 bases from J; junction bases left unmatched: 7.

V usage is TRBV9 and J usage is TRBJ1-4, with TRBD1 matching 10 bases. Unmatched junction bases numbered 9, after V lost 3 bases and J lost 7 bases. The CDR3 has 16 amino acids. The germline CDR1 and CDR2 sequences are SGDLS and YYNGEE. The CDR3 region has the DNA TGTGCCAGCAGCGCGTCGTGGACAGGGGGTTTTGAAAAACTGTTTTTT. The encoded protein is CASSASWTGGFEKLFF.

J is TRBJ1-2 and V is TRBV10-3; TRBD1 matches 8 bases. The germline CDR1 and CDR2 sequences are ENHRY and SYGVKD. The CDR3 sequence is 13 residues long. Germline trimming cut 4 bases from V and 10 bases from J; bases unmatched to any gene: 8. CDR3 nucleotide sequence: TGTGCCATCAGTGGGGGGACAGGTTTAATCTACACCTTC. This gives the protein CAISGGTGLIYTF.

V and J are TRBV29-1 and TRBJ1-2; no firm D call. V lost 6 bases, J lost 0 bases, and 8 bases lay in between. Germline assignment: CDR1 SQVTM and CDR2 ANQGSEA. The CDR3 has 12 amino acids. The chain's CDR3 is CSVEEANYGYTF. CDR3 in DNA: TGCAGCGTCGAGGAGGCTAACTATGGCTACACCTTC.

This clone came up a few times. The chain carries TRBV30 and TRBJ1-1, with D possibly being TRBD1 (5 bases). V gave up 4 bases and J gave up 3 bases, with 12 bases separating them. The germline gives CDR1 GTSNPN, CDR2 SVGIG (reference sequence). The CDR3 contains 13 residues. CDR3 nucleotides: TGTGCCTGGACGGGCAGGGAGGACACTGAAGCTTTCTTT. Encoded protein: CAWTGREDTEAFF.

The rearrangement joins TRBV2 to TRBJ1-5; D is uncertain. Trimming took off 5 bases at V and 13 bases at J, with 21 bases between the two ends. This CDR3 is built from 14 residues. Per germline, CDR1 SNHLY and CDR2 FYNNEI. The CDR3 sequence is CASSYDGSPGSQHF. The CDR3 region has the DNA TGTGCCAGCAGTTATGACGGCAGTCCGGGGTCTCAGCATTTT.

The genes are TRBV28 and TRBJ2-4; 15 positions match TRBD2. CDR1 and CDR2 from the germline V gene are MDHEN and SYDVKM. The CDR3 consists of 18 residues. After removal of 6 bases from V and 1 base from J, the junction contained 7 bases not matched to a gene. The CDR3 loop reads CASSWTSGRALAKNIQYF. The CDR3 coding sequence is TGTGCCAGCAGCTGGACTAGCGGGAGGGCCTTGGCCAAAAACATTCAGTACTTC.

This clone is a singleton in its sample. This sequence joins TRBV30 and TRBJ2-2; the D gene could be TRBD1 or TRBD2 (5 bases each). The CDR3 sequence is 19 residues long. Trimming stripped 0 bases from V and 3 bases from J, with 23 bases between. Germline CDR1 GTSNPN, CDR2 SVGIG (reference sequence). Here the CDR3 reads CAWSVLPPGSVGDTGELFF. In nucleotides, the CDR3 is TGTGCCTGGAGTGTACTCCCTCCGGGAAGCGTGGGGGACACCGGGGAGCTGTTTTTT. The variable domain in full, with the rest retrieved from reference TRBV30 and TRBJ2-2, is SQTIHQWPATLVQPVGSPLSLECTVEGTSNPNLYWYRQAAGRGLQLLFYSVGIGQISSEVPQNLSASRPQDRQFILSSKKLLLSDSGFYLCAWSVLPPGSVGDTGELFFGEGSRLTVL.

This clone is a singleton in its sample. The chain joins TRBV7-9 to TRBJ2-7; 8 bases line up with TRBD1. This CDR3 contains 14 residues. V gave up 10 bases and J gave up 0 bases; unmatched junction bases: 8. Germline V gene sequence: CDR1 SEHNR, CDR2 FQNEAQ (reference sequence). Here the CDR3 reads CATQGDRSSYEQYF. CDR3 coding DNA: TGTGCCACCCAAGGGGACAGGAGCTCCTACGAGCAGTACTTC.

Written as DNA, the CDR3 is TGCGCCAGCAGCTTGACGTCCCCCGGCAGGGAGTACGAGCAGTACTTC. It translates to CASSLTSPGREYEQYF. The rearrangement joins TRBV5-1 to TRBJ2-7; possibly TRBD1 or TRBD2 for D (5 bases each). The CDR3 is 16 amino acids. Germline V gene sequence: CDR1 SGHRS, CDR2 YFSETQ. Deletions cut 1 base from V and 4 bases from J, with 18 bases between.

The gene calls are TRBV13 and TRBJ2-6; TRBD1 might be the D (5 bases). CDR3 length: 18 residues. Germline CDR1 PRHDT, CDR2 FYEKMQ (reference sequence). Deletions cut 2 bases from V and 0 bases from J, with 14 bases between. This chain's CDR3 is CASSLPGRASSGANVLTF. The CDR3 DNA reads TGTGCCAGCAGCTTACCGGGCAGGGCAAGCTCTGGGGCCAACGTCCTGACTTTC.

This rearrangement joins TRBV30 to TRBJ1-1; the match to TRBD1 covers 8 bases. Germline V lookup: CDR1 GTSNPN, CDR2 SVGIG (reference sequence). The CDR3 covers 13 residues. The trim removed 7 bases at V and 0 bases at J, leaving 4 bases unmatched. Here the CDR3 DNA reads TGTGCCTTAAGACAGGGGATGAACACTGAAGCTTTCTTT. The encoded protein is CALRQGMNTEAFF.